This T cell receptor (beta chain) was observed in a study of T-cell reconstitution after alpha-beta-depleted transplantation in children. Study-level points and caveats: Reportedly, roughly two months post-transplant, alpha-beta T cells arose from several hundred expanded graft clones. One year after transplant, T-cell counts and diversity came mostly from newly produced T cells. For some patients, TCRbeta diversity was high at day 60 because of recipient T cells and thymic progenitors that survived.

It was with unique molecular identifiers that the TCRbeta library was prepared. TCRdb itself ran the PCR reads through MiXCR, one entry per CDR3 protein. This sample has approximately 490,000 distinct CDR3 sequences, with about 11% found just once. With respect to this clonotype: Its antigen remains unidentified.

There are 15 residues in the CDR3. The germline V gene has CDR1 MNHNS and CDR2 SASEGT. Trimming cost V 2 bases and J 6 bases, with 14 bases left between them. The clonotype originates from a child between 2 and 9 years old with inherited bone marrow failure, due to receive a stem cell transplant. The material sequenced was PBMCs, taken before TCRalphabeta/CD19-depleted stem cell transplant. V and J are TRBV6-1 and TRBJ2-1, with unresolved D. This chain's CDR3 is CASSEIRYSSNEQFF. In DNA, the CDR3 is TGTGCCAGCAGTGAAATTCGGTATAGCAGCAATGAGCAGTTCTTC.